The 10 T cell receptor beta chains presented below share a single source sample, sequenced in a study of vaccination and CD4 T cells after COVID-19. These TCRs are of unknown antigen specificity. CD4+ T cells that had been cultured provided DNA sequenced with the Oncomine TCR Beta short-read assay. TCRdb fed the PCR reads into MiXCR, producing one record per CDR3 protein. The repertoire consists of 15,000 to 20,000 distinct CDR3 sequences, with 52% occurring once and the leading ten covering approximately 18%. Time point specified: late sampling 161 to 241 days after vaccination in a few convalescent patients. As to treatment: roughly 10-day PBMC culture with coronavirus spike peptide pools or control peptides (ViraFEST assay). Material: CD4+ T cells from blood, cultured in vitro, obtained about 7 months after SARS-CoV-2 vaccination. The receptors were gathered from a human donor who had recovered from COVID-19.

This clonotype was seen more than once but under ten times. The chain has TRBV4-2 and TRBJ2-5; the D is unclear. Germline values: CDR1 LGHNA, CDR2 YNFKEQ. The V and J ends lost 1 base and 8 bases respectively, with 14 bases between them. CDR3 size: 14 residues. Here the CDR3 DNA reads TGTGCCAGCAGCCAAGGCGAGCGTTGGGGAACCCAGTACTTC. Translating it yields CASSQGERWGTQYF.

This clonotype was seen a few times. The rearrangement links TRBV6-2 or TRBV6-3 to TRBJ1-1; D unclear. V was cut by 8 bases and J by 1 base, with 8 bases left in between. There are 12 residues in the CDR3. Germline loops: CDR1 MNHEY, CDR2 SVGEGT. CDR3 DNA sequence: TGTGCCAGCCTGCAGTGGAACACTGAAGCTTTCTTT. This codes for CASLQWNTEAFF.

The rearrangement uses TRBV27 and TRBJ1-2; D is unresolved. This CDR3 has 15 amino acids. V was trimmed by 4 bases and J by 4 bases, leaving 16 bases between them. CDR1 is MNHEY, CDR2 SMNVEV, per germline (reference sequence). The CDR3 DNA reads TGTGCCAGCAGTTCGCACGGGCCAACCTCCTATGGCTACACCTTC. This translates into CASSSHGPTSYGYTF.

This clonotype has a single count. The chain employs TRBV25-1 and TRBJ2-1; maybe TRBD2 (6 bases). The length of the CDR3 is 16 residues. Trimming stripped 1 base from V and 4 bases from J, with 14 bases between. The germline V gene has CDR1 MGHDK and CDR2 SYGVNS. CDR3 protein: CASSESRDPIYNEQFF. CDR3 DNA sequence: TGTGCCAGCAGTGAATCGCGGGACCCCATTTACAATGAGCAGTTCTTC.

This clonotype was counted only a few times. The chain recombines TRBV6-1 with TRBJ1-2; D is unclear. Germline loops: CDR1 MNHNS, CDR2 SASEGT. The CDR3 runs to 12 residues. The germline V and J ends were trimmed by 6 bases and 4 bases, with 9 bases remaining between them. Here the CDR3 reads CASRPGSYGYTF. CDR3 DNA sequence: TGTGCCAGCAGACCCGGGAGCTATGGCTACACCTTC.

Written as DNA, the CDR3 is TGTGCCACCAGCAGAGTTGGCAGGGGGATTTTCTACGAGCAGTACTTC. This sequence encodes CATSRVGRGIFYEQYF. This sequence joins TRBV15 and TRBJ2-7; 7 nucleotides match TRBD1. Germline values: CDR1 LNHNV, CDR2 YYDKDF (reference sequence). After removal of 1 base from V and 3 bases from J, the junction contained 9 bases not matched to a gene. The CDR3 covers 16 residues.

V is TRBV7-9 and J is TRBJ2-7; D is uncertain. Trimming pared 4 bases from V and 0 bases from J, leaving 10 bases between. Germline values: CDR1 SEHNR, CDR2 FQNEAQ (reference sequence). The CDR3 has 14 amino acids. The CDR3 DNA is TGTGCCAGCAGCTCCGACCGGACCTCCTACGAGCAGTACTTC. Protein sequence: CASSSDRTSYEQYF.

CDR3 amino acids: CASSYRDPQNSPLHF. CDR3 in DNA: TGTGCCAGCAGTTACAGGGACCCTCAAAATTCACCCCTCCACTTT. This chain joins TRBV6-2 or TRBV6-3 and TRBJ1-6, with a tentative D call TRBD1 (5 bases). This CDR3 has 15 residues. V was cut by 2 bases and J by 7 bases, with 12 bases left in between. CDR1 is MNHEY and CDR2 is SVGEGT in the germline V gene.

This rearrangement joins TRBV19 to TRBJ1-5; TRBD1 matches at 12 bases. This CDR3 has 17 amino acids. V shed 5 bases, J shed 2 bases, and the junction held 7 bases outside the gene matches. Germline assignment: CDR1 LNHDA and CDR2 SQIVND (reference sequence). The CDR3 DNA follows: TGTGCCAGTAGTCCCCGGGACAGGGGGCTTGGCAATCAGCCCCAGCATTTT. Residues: CASSPRDRGLGNQPQHF. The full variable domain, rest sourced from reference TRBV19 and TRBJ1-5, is DGGITQSPKYLFRKEGQNVTLSCEQNLNHDAMYWYRQDPGQGLRLIYYSQIVNDFQKGDIAEGYSVSREKKESFPLTVTSAQKNPTAFYLCASSPRDRGLGNQPQHFGDGTRLSIL.

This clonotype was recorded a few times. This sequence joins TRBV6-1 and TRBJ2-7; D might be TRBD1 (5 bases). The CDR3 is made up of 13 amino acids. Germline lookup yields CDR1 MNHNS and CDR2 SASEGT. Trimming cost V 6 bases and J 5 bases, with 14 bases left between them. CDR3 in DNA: TGTGCCAGCAGGGTGACAGTTTCGGACGAGCAGTACTTC. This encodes CASRVTVSDEQYF.